This is a list of T cell receptor beta chains from one sample in a study of molecular identifiers for immune sequencing clone quantification. TCRdb called the PCR reads again in MiXCR, with one record for every CDR3 protein. This table holds a few hundred thousand distinct CDR3 sequences, roughly 24% found once. What was sequenced was naive CD8+ T cells from blood, with Jurkat cell RNA spiked in. All receptors derive from a human donor in good health. Some libraries in this study had Jurkat cell RNA spiked in. Each CDR3 is given with its conserved first and last residue. The order of the fields is CDR3 DNA, CDR3 protein, V gene, D gene, J gene, clone size. D genes are given only for firm matches. The listing skips clone size in some rows; elsewhere it reads once, few, many or a size class.

TGTGCCAGCAGTGCCCGACTAGCGGGATCAGATACGCAGTATTTT	CASSARLAGSDTQYF	TRBV6-1	TRBD2	TRBJ2-3	NA
TGTGCAGCAGCGGGAGGCACAGATACGCAGTATTTT	CAAAGGTDTQYF	TRBV12-3/TRBV12-4	TRBD2	TRBJ2-3	NA
TGTGCCAGCAGTTTCGGACTAGCGGGGGTCAATGAGCAGTTCTTC	CASSFGLAGVNEQFF	TRBV6-2/TRBV6-3	TRBD2	TRBJ2-1	many
TGTGCCAGCAGTTACAGCGGGGAGTCGTACTTC	CASSYSGESYF	TRBV6-2/TRBV6-3	TRBD2	TRBJ2-7	NA
TGTGCCAGCAGCCAAGATCACGGTAGCGGGTCGCTTGGAGATACGCAGTATTTT	CASSQDHGSGSLGDTQYF	TRBV3-1	TRBD2	TRBJ2-3	NA
TGCGCCAGCAGCTTGGGACAGGGTTCCGTCTGCGAGCAGTACTTC	CASSLGQGSVCEQYF	TRBV5-1	TRBD1	TRBJ2-7	NA
TGTGCCAGCAGCTCGCCAGCGAACACCGGGGAGCTGTTTTTT	CASSSPANTGELFF	TRBV7-9	NA	TRBJ2-2	few
TGTGCCAGCAGCGAGGACAGGGGGGTTCAAGAGACCCAGTACTTC	CASSEDRGVQETQYF	TRBV6-5	TRBD1	TRBJ2-5	few
TGCGCCAGCAGCCGCTACCAGGGATCGGTTAGCACAGATACGCAGTATTTT	CASSRYQGSVSTDTQYF	TRBV4-1	NA	TRBJ2-3	few
TGTGCCAGCTCACCAAAATCTCTCGGGGGATCGTGGACCGGGGAGCTGTTTTTT	CASSPKSLGGSWTGELFF	TRBV18	NA	TRBJ2-2	NA
TGCAGTGCTAGGGGGACAGTTCCAGATACGCAGTATTTT	CSARGTVPDTQYF	TRBV20-1	TRBD1	TRBJ2-3	many
TGTGCCACAAAAGGCCTGTTGAACACTGAAGCTTTCTTT	CATKGLLNTEAFF	TRBV25-1	NA	TRBJ1-1	NA
TGTGCCAGCAGCGAGCCAATTAGCAATCCGGCGAAGGATACGCAGTATTTT	CASSEPISNPAKDTQYF	TRBV9	NA	TRBJ2-3	NA
TGTGCCAGCAGTACGGCAGGGGGCTTCACTGAAGCTTTCTTT	CASSTAGGFTEAFF	TRBV6-2/TRBV6-3	TRBD1	TRBJ1-1	NA